The next 24 T cell receptor beta chains were all read from a single sample in a study of T cell responses to AZD1222 COVID-19 vaccine. TCRdb's table, derived via immunoSEQ multiplex PCR, lists solely in-frame clones and lacks some. This table has around 100,000 clones, about 90% appearing once. The sequences come from peripheral blood, collected 28 days after the second AZD1222 dose. The source is an adult who received the AZD1222 COVID-19 vaccine.

The gene calls are TRBV4-2 and TRBJ2-2; 7 positions agree with TRBD1. The germline gives CDR1 LGHNA, CDR2 YNFKEQ. With 0 bases clipped from V and 5 bases from J, the junction kept 6 bases outside the gene matches. The CDR3 extends over 16 amino acids. The CDR3 coding sequence is TGTGCCAGCAGCCAAGATCAGGGGACAGAAACCGGGGAGCTGTTTTTT. Translation gives CASSQDQGTETGELFF.

The V gene is TRBV13, the J gene TRBJ2-2; D could derive from TRBD1 or TRBD2 (5 bases each). Germline lookup yields CDR1 PRHDT and CDR2 FYEKMQ (reference sequence). Trimming stripped 2 bases from V and 4 bases from J, with 20 bases between. The CDR3 length is 18 residues. The CDR3 protein is CASSLNLGVGAGTGELFF. The DNA for the CDR3 is TGTGCCAGCAGCTTAAACCTGGGAGTAGGGGCAGGCACCGGGGAGCTGTTTTTT.

There are a few counts of this clone. In nucleotides, the CDR3 is TGTGCCAGCAGTGAAGTCCCGGGGCTCAATTCCTACGAGCAGTACTTC. As protein: CASSEVPGLNSYEQYF. The rearrangement uses TRBV6-1 and TRBJ2-7, with D tentatively TRBD1 or TRBD2 (5 bases each). CDR1 is MNHNS and CDR2 is SASEGT in the germline V gene. The CDR3 runs to 16 residues. The ends were cut back, 1 base at V and 1 base at J, with 14 bases in the middle.

This chain's CDR3 is CASRPAGTNTDTQYF. In DNA form, the CDR3 reads TGTGCCAGCAGACCAGCGGGAACCAACACAGATACGCAGTATTTT. The chain is built from TRBV6-5 and TRBJ2-3, with TRBD2 matching over 7 bases. The length of the CDR3 is 15 residues. Germline loops: CDR1 MNHEY, CDR2 SVGAGI. V was clipped by 6 bases and J by 2 bases; unmatched bases: 8.

This chain joins TRBV7-6 and TRBJ1-1; a possible D gene is TRBD1 (6 bases). Germline assignment: CDR1 SGHVS and CDR2 FNYEAQ. V lost 0 bases and J 5 bases, leaving 13 bases between the germline ends. The CDR3 covers 15 residues. The CDR3 nucleotides are TGTGCCAGCAGCTTAGCGCAGTCAGGGGTTACTGAAGCTTTCTTT. Amino acids: CASSLAQSGVTEAFF.

The chain links TRBV9 to TRBJ2-1, with D perhaps TRBD1 (7 bases). The germline gives CDR1 SGDLS, CDR2 YYNGEE. The CDR3 spans 15 residues. Trimming took off 4 bases at V and 3 bases at J, with 14 bases between the two ends. The CDR3: CASSMRGQLYNEQFF. The CDR3 nucleotides read TGTGCCAGCAGCATGCGGGGACAGCTCTACAATGAGCAGTTCTTC.

This rearrangement joins TRBV7-9 to TRBJ2-5, with D hard to call. V lost 2 bases to trimming and J lost 2 bases, with 0 bases between them. CDR1 and CDR2 (germline): SEHNR, FQNEAQ (reference sequence). The CDR3 is 11 amino acids. For the CDR3, the DNA is TGTGCCAGCAGCTTACAAGAGACCCAGTACTTC. This translates into CASSLQETQYF.

The table lists this clone with a few counts. The V and J genes are TRBV27 and TRBJ2-3; tentative D call: TRBD1 (5 bases). The germline CDR1 and CDR2 sequences are MNHEY and SMNVEV (reference sequence). Trimming shortened V by 3 bases and J by 2 bases, and 6 bases separated the two germline ends. CDR3 length: 13 amino acids. CDR3 nucleotides: TGTGCCAGCAGTTTGACAGCCACAGATACGCAGTATTTT. It specifies CASSLTATDTQYF.

CDR3 nucleotide sequence: TGTGCCAGCAGCCAATCTAGACCCAGCGGGAGGGGCTACAATGAGCAGTTCTTC. Amino acid sequence: CASSQSRPSGRGYNEQFF. V and J are TRBV4-2 and TRBJ2-1; TRBD2 matches at 10 bases. The CDR3 has 18 residues. Germline V lookup: CDR1 LGHNA, CDR2 YNFKEQ. The V gene end was trimmed by 2 bases and the J gene end by 3 bases; junction bases not matched to a gene: 10.

V and J are TRBV10-3 and TRBJ1-1; D is unclear. Germline-derived CDR1 and CDR2 are ENHRY and SYGVKD. V dropped 4 bases and J dropped 6 bases, with 15 bases sitting between them. This CDR3 is 14 amino acids long. The CDR3 sequence is CAISGTVKFSEAFF. The DNA for the CDR3 is TGTGCCATCAGTGGGACTGTAAAATTCTCTGAAGCTTTCTTT.

Only one count was recorded for this clone. The rearrangement uses TRBV12-3 or TRBV12-4 and TRBJ1-6; D is unclear. The CDR3 is 12 residues long. Trimming took off 3 bases at V and 6 bases at J, with 3 bases between the two ends. The CDR3 loop is CASSLGNSPLHF. The CDR3, as DNA: TGTGCCAGCAGTTTGGGTAATTCACCCCTCCACTTT.

The sample holds one count of this clone. This chain connects TRBV19 to TRBJ2-5; D remains unclear. Trimming removed 2 bases from V and 0 bases from J, with 4 bases in between. The germline gives CDR1 LNHDA, CDR2 SQIVND (reference sequence). CDR3 length: 13 amino acids. The DNA of the CDR3 is TGTGCCAGTAGTATAAACAACCAAGAGACCCAGTACTTC. This translates into CASSINNQETQYF. The variable domain in full, with the rest retrieved from reference TRBV19 and TRBJ2-5, is DGGITQSPKYLFRKEGQNVTLSCEQNLNHDAMYWYRQDPGQGLRLIYYSQIVNDFQKGDIAEGYSVSREKKESFPLTVTSAQKNPTAFYLCASSINNQETQYFGPGTRLLVL.

The gene calls are TRBV6-5 and TRBJ1-2; D is perhaps TRBD1 (5 bases). Trimming took 7 bases from V and 4 from J, leaving 16 bases between them. The CDR3 runs 14 residues. Germline CDR1 and CDR2: MNHEY and SVGAGI. The CDR3 region has the DNA TGTGCCAGCACCCCGGGACCGCAATCCTATGGCTACACCTTC. Protein sequence: CASTPGPQSYGYTF.

This chain connects TRBV5-4 to TRBJ2-7; D unclear. Germline CDR1 SGHNT, CDR2 YYREEE (reference sequence). The CDR3 spans 14 residues. The V end was cut by 0 bases, the J end by 0 bases, with 7 bases between. The CDR3 coding sequence is TGTGCCAGCAGCTTGGACTTTAGCTCCTACGAGCAGTACTTC. Translating gives CASSLDFSSYEQYF.

The chain employs TRBV7-9 and TRBJ2-7; D remains ambiguous. The V end lost 5 bases, the J end lost 2 bases, and 4 bases lay between the germline ends. Germline V lookup: CDR1 SEHNR, CDR2 FQNEAQ (reference sequence). This CDR3 region has 11 residues. The CDR3 DNA reads TGTGCCAGCAGCGACACCTACGAGCAGTACTTC. Its translation is CASSDTYEQYF.

The chain uses TRBV7-2 and TRBJ2-1; 12 nucleotides align to TRBD2. V shed 3 bases, J shed 8 bases, and the junction held 8 bases outside the gene matches. Per germline, CDR1 SGHTA and CDR2 FQGNSA. This CDR3 has 16 amino acids. Written as DNA, the CDR3 is TGTGCCAGCAGCTTCCTGACTAGCGGGAGTTTGGATGAGCAGTTCTTC. Amino acids: CASSFLTSGSLDEQFF.

CDR3 in amino acids: CASSDGDEQFF. The DNA of the CDR3 is TGTGCCAGCAGTGACGGCGATGAGCAGTTCTTC. The gene calls are TRBV27 and TRBJ2-1; no clear D gene. Germline CDR1 is MNHEY and CDR2 is SMNVEV (reference sequence). V was trimmed by 5 bases and J by 8 bases, leaving 7 bases between them. The CDR3 has 11 residues.

The chain uses TRBV11-2 and TRBJ2-3; 8 nucleotides line up with TRBD2. Per the germline V gene, CDR1 is SGHAT and CDR2 is FQNNGV. This CDR3 is built from 16 residues. Trimming removed 5 bases from V and 1 base from J; junction bases left unmatched: 8. The CDR3 sequence is CASSRRSGSRTDTQYF. The CDR3 DNA follows: TGTGCCAGCAGCCGAAGAAGCGGGAGTCGCACAGATACGCAGTATTTT.

The CDR3 protein is CASSPRTGEGYTF. As DNA, the CDR3 is TGTGCCAGCTCACCCAGGACTGGGGAAGGCTACACCTTC. The V and J genes are TRBV18 and TRBJ1-2; D is uncertain. CDR1 and CDR2 (germline): KGHSH, LQKENI. This CDR3 comprises 13 residues. With 3 bases removed from V and 8 bases from J, the gap between germline ends came to 13 bases.

The chain employs TRBV27 and TRBJ2-2; D not certain. The CDR3 length is 13 residues. Trimming left V 3 bases short and J 7 bases short, with 9 bases between. Germline V gene data show CDR1 as MNHEY and CDR2 as SMNVEV (reference sequence). The CDR3 DNA sequence: TGTGCCAGCAGTTTGGTCACGGACGGGGAGCTGTTTTTT. This translates into CASSLVTDGELFF.

V and J are TRBV3-1 (or the pseudogene TRBV3-2) and TRBJ1-5; 9 positions agree with TRBD1. Germline V gene lookup returns CDR1 LGHDT and CDR2 YNNKEL (reference sequence). V trimming: 3 bases; J trimming: 2 bases; junction bases outside the gene matches: 17. There are 20 residues in the CDR3. The CDR3 reads CASSHKSRDRVWKCNQPQHF. The CDR3 DNA reads TGTGCCAGCAGCCATAAAAGTCGGGACAGGGTCTGGAAATGCAATCAGCCCCAGCATTTT.

The chain uses TRBV30 and TRBJ1-5; TRBD1 might be the D (5 bases). The CDR3 runs to 15 residues. The germline gives CDR1 GTSNPN, CDR2 SVGIG (reference sequence). Trimming left V 4 bases short and J 6 bases short, with 19 bases between. The CDR3 region has the DNA TGTGCCTGGACTCCGAGGCAGGGAGTGGGTCAGCCCCAGCATTTT. Amino acid sequence: CAWTPRQGVGQPQHF.

V usage is TRBV5-4 and J usage is TRBJ1-6; D is undetermined. The CDR3 covers 15 residues. Per germline, CDR1 SGHNT and CDR2 YYREEE (reference sequence). V was pared by 0 bases and J by 7 bases, with 11 bases between. CDR3 nucleotide sequence: TGTGCCAGCAGCTTGGACCAGTATATCAATTCACCCCTCCACTTT. It codes for CASSLDQYINSPLHF.

The chain uses TRBV5-1 and TRBJ1-1; D possibly corresponds to TRBD1 (6 bases). The CDR3 has 17 residues. Trimming stripped 0 bases from V and 2 bases from J, with 17 bases between. Germline values: CDR1 SGHRS, CDR2 YFSETQ. CDR3 region: CASSLGADRLRNTEAFF. As DNA, the CDR3 is TGCGCCAGCAGCTTGGGAGCCGACAGGTTGAGAAACACTGAAGCTTTCTTT.